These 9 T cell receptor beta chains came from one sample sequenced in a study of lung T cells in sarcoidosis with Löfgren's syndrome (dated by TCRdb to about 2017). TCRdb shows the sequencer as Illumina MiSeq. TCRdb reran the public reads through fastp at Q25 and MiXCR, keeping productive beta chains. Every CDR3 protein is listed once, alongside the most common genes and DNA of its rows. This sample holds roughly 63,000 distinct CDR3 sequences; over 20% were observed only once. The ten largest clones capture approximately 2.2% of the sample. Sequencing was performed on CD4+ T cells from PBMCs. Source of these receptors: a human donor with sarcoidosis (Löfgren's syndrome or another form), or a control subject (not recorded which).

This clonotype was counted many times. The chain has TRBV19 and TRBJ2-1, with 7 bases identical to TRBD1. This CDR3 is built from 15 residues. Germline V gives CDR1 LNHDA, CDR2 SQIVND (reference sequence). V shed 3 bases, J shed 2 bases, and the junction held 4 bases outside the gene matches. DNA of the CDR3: TGTGCCAGTAGTATTGGGCAGGGGGCCTACAATGAGCAGTTCTTC. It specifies CASSIGQGAYNEQFF.

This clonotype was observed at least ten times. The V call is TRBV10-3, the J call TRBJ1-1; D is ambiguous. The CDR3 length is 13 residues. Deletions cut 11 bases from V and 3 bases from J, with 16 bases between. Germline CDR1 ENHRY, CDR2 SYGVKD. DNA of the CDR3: TGTGCCTCAGGAGGGATTGAGGACACTGAAGCTTTCTTT. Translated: CASGGIEDTEAFF.

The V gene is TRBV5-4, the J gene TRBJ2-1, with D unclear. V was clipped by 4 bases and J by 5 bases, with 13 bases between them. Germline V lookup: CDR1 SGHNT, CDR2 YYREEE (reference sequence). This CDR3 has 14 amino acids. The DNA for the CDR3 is TGTGCCAGCAGCCCTTGGCGAGGCGACAATGAGCAGTTCTTC. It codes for CASSPWRGDNEQFF.

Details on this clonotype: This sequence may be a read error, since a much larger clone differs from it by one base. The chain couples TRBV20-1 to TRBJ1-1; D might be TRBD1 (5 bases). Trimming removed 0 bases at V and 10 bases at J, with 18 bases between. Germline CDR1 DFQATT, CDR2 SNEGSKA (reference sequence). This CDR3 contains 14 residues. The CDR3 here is CSARDQRGGKAAFF. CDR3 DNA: TGCAGTGCTAGAGATCAACGGGGGGGTAAGGCAGCTTTCTTT.

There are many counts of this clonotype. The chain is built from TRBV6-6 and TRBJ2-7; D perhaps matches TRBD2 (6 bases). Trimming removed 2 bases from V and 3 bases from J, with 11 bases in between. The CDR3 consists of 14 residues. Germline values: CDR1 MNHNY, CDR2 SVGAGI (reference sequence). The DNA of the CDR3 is TGTGCCAGCAGTTACGTGGGACTCGGCTACGAGCAGTACTTC. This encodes CASSYVGLGYEQYF.

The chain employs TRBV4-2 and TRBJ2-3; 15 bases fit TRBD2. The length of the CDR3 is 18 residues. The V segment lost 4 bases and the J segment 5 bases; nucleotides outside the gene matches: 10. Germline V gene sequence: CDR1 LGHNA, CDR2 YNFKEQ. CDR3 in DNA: TGTGCCAGCAGCCGCCCCTCGGGACTAGCGGGAGGTGTAGATACGCAGTATTTT. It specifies CASSRPSGLAGGVDTQYF.

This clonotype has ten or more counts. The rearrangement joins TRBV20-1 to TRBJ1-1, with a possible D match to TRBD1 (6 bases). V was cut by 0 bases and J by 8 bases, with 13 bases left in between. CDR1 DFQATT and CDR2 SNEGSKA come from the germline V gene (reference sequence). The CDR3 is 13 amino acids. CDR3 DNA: TGCAGTGCTAGAGATGGGGGCCGGTTAGAAGCTTTCTTT. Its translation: CSARDGGRLEAFF.

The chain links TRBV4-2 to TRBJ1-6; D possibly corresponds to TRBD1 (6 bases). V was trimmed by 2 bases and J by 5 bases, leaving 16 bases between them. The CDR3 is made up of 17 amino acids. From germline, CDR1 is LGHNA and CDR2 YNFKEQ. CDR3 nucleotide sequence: TGTGCCAGCAGCCAACCGACAGGAGGGGCGAATAATTCACCCCTCCACTTT. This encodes CASSQPTGGANNSPLHF.

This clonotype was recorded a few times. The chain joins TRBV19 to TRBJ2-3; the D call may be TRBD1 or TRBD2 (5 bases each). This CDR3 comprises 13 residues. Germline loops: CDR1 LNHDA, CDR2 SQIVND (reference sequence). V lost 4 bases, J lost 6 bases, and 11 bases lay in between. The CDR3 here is CASSTGTPDTQYF. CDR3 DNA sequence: TGTGCCAGTAGTACCGGGACCCCCGATACGCAGTATTTT.